The next 30 T cell receptor beta chains were all read from a single sample in a study of cytotoxic CD8 clonotypes in ibrutinib-treated CLL. The method was immunoSEQ multiplex PCR; TCRdb's version includes in-frame clones alone and lacks a portion of them. The data show approximately 40,000 clones, with about three quarters seen just once and over 9% held by the top ten. This material consisted of PBMCs, taken at disease progression, from a patient treated with ibrutinib. The origin of the receptors is a human donor with chronic lymphocytic leukemia.

CDR3 loop: CASRGGPTNEKLFF. The CDR3 nucleotides read TGTGCCAGCAGGGGAGGCCCAACTAATGAAAAACTGTTTTTT. V usage is TRBV2 and J usage is TRBJ1-4, with D hard to call. The CDR3 spans 14 residues. Germline V gene sequence: CDR1 SNHLY, CDR2 FYNNEI. V was trimmed by 6 bases and J by 0 bases, leaving 8 bases between them.

CDR3 protein: CTSSPSSPSFGGGDEQFF. In DNA, the CDR3 is TGCACCAGCAGTCCAAGTTCCCCCTCGTTCGGGGGAGGTGATGAGCAGTTCTTC. J is TRBJ2-1 and V is TRBV1; the D call of TRBD2 is as the table states it, not checked on the DNA. TRBV1 is given as a pseudogene. The CDR3 runs 18 residues.

There are a few counts of this clone. This chain links TRBV9 with TRBJ2-2; D is unresolved. CDR3 length equals 13 residues. V lost 4 bases and J 6 bases, leaving 10 bases between the germline ends. Germline V lookup: CDR1 SGDLS, CDR2 YYNGEE. The CDR3 DNA reads TGTGCCAGCAGCCTACTCGACCCCGGGGAGCTGTTTTTT. Its translation: CASSLLDPGELFF.

This clone came up once. This chain connects TRBV5-1 to TRBJ2-6; D not certain. V was trimmed by 2 bases and J by 0 bases, leaving 18 bases between them. The CDR3 is made up of 19 amino acids. In germline, CDR1 is SGHRS, CDR2 YFSETQ. CDR3 sequence: CASSFGSATALSGANVLTF. CDR3 DNA: TGCGCCAGCAGCTTCGGGTCGGCGACCGCACTCTCTGGGGCCAACGTCCTGACTTTC.

This rearrangement joins TRBV18 to TRBJ2-5, with D possibly TRBD2 on 8 matching bases. V lost 6 bases and J lost 5, with 16 bases in between. This CDR3 is built from 14 residues. Looked up from germline, CDR1 is KGHSH and CDR2 is LQKENI. This CDR3 is CASSREGARETQYF. For the CDR3, the DNA is TGTGCCAGCTCCCGGGAGGGGGCTCGGGAGACCCAGTACTTC.

The gene calls are TRBV18 and TRBJ2-7; tentative D call: TRBD2 (5 bases). Germline CDR1 reads KGHSH; CDR2 reads LQKENI. V was pared by 6 bases and J by 5 bases, with 8 bases between. The CDR3 has 11 amino acids. CDR3: CASSDGDEQYF. In nucleotides, the CDR3 is TGTGCCAGCTCTGACGGGGACGAGCAGTACTTC. Looking up the rest from reference TRBV18 and TRBJ2-7 gives the full variable domain: NAGVMQNPRHLVRRRGQEARLRCSPMKGHSHVYWYRQLPEEGLKFMVYLQKENIIDESGMPKERFSAEFPKEGPSILRIQQVVRGDSAAYFCASSDGDEQYFGPGTRLTVT.

The chain has TRBV20-1 and TRBJ1-1, with no clear D. Germline CDR1 and CDR2: DFQATT and SNEGSKA (reference sequence). V dropped 2 bases and J dropped 6 bases, with 7 bases sitting between them. The CDR3 consists of 11 residues. CDR3 nucleotides: TGCAGTGCTAGACTGGTGGCTGAAGCTTTCTTT. This codes for CSARLVAEAFF.

Only a few counts were recorded for this clone. J is TRBJ2-7 and V is TRBV10-2; either TRBD1 or TRBD2 may fit D (7 bases each). In germline, CDR1 is WSHSY, CDR2 SAAADI. Trimming removed 5 bases from V and 6 bases from J, with 17 bases in between. The CDR3 has 14 residues. The CDR3 bases are TGCGCCAGCAGTCCCGGACAGGCGGGGGCCGAGCAGTACTTC. The encoded protein is CASSPGQAGAEQYF.

This chain joins TRBV4-1 and TRBJ1-5, with D perhaps matching TRBD1 (5 bases). Germline V lookup: CDR1 MGHRA, CDR2 YSYEKL. The CDR3 contains 16 residues. V was cut by 1 base and J by 2 bases, with 12 bases left in between. The CDR3 loop is CASSQGVGGGNQPQHF. In DNA, the CDR3 is TGCGCCAGCAGCCAAGGAGTGGGGGGTGGCAATCAGCCCCAGCATTTT.

This clone was seen only a few times. The rearrangement links TRBV15 to TRBJ1-1; possible D gene TRBD1, 6 bases. Trimming pared 0 bases from V and 6 bases from J, leaving 11 bases between. The germline CDR1 and CDR2 sequences are LNHNV and YYDKDF (reference sequence). The CDR3 is made up of 14 amino acids. DNA of the CDR3: TGTGCCACCAGCAGAGATCAGGGGAGCGCTGAAGCTTTCTTT. Its translation: CATSRDQGSAEAFF.

This clone was observed a few times. This chain uses TRBV6-4 with TRBJ2-2; D not resolved. The length of the CDR3 is 14 residues. Trimming left V 4 bases short and J 4 bases short, with 10 bases between. Germline loops: CDR1 MRHNA, CDR2 SNTAGT. In DNA, the CDR3 is TGTGCCAGCAGTGCGGGCAGTACCACCGGGGAGCTGTTTTTT. Translating it yields CASSAGSTTGELFF.

The chain is built from TRBV5-1 and TRBJ1-1; 7 bases map to TRBD1. Per germline, CDR1 SGHRS and CDR2 YFSETQ. This CDR3 is 16 amino acids long. With V trimmed by 3 bases and J by 2 bases, 10 bases remained unmatched. Here the CDR3 DNA reads TGCGCCAGCAGCTCTGCGGGGACAGCCACCAACACTGAAGCTTTCTTT. Translated, it gives CASSSAGTATNTEAFF. Variable domain in full (rest from reference TRBV5-1 and TRBJ1-1): KAGVTQTPRYLIKTRGQQVTLSCSPISGHRSVSWYQQTPGQGLQFLFEYFSETQRNKGNFPGRFSGRQFSNSRSEMNVSTLELGDSALYLCASSSAGTATNTEAFFGQGTRLTVV.

In its sample, this clone was seen a few times. This chain uses TRBV27 with TRBJ1-1; 9 bases match TRBD1. CDR1 and CDR2 from the germline V gene are MNHEY and SMNVEV (reference sequence). The CDR3 is 14 residues long. V dropped 6 bases and J dropped 10; count of bases not matched to a gene: 12. The CDR3 region is CASRATGTGQGAFF. For the CDR3, the DNA is TGTGCCAGCAGGGCGACCGGGACAGGGCAGGGAGCTTTCTTT.

The rearrangement joins TRBV2 to TRBJ1-2, with 9 bases matching TRBD1. The germline V gene has CDR1 SNHLY and CDR2 FYNNEI. This CDR3 has 16 residues. After removal of 6 bases from V and 5 bases from J, the junction contained 13 bases not matched to a gene. CDR3 in DNA: TGTGCCAGCAGAACCGGGACAGGGTCCCTATCGTATGGCTACACCTTC. Protein sequence: CASRTGTGSLSYGYTF. The variable domain in full, completed from reference TRBV2 and TRBJ1-2, reads EPEVTQTPSHQVTQMGQEVILRCVPISNHLYFYWYRQILGQKVEFLVSFYNNEISEKSEIFDDQFSVERPDGSNFTLKIRSTKLEDSAMYFCASRTGTGSLSYGYTFGSGTRLTVV.

The chain couples TRBV19 to TRBJ2-7; 8 bases map to TRBD1. V dropped 3 bases and J dropped 2; count of bases not matched to a gene: 3. The CDR3 covers 14 residues. Looked up from germline, CDR1 is LNHDA and CDR2 is SQIVND (reference sequence). The CDR3 region is CASSINRGAYEQYF. The CDR3 DNA reads TGTGCCAGTAGTATTAACAGGGGGGCCTACGAGCAGTACTTC.

The V gene is TRBV28, the J gene TRBJ1-4; the D is unclear. CDR3 length: 16 residues. V was shortened by 7 bases and J by 5 bases, with 20 bases between the two germline ends. Germline lookup yields CDR1 MDHEN and CDR2 SYDVKM. The CDR3 coding sequence is TGTGCCAGCACTACCTCGTCTTTTAGAGGAAATGAAAAACTGTTTTTT. It is translated as CASTTSSFRGNEKLFF.

The V call is TRBV10-3, the J call TRBJ2-7, with TRBD1 identical over 7 bases. Germline V CDR1 and CDR2: ENHRY, SYGVKD. V lost 4 bases and J lost 1; bases outside the gene matches: 10. The CDR3 extends over 16 amino acids. As DNA, the CDR3 is TGTGCCATCAGTGGGACGGACAGGAGCCCGTCCTACGAGCAGTACTTC. Amino acid sequence: CAISGTDRSPSYEQYF.

This clone was seen once. The J gene is TRBJ1-1, the V gene TRBV5-1, with D perhaps matching TRBD1 (5 bases). This CDR3 is 18 amino acids long. V gave up 0 bases and J gave up 0 bases, with 18 bases separating them. Germline loops: CDR1 SGHRS, CDR2 YFSETQ. In DNA, the CDR3 is TGCGCCAGCAGCTTGGCGGGGCCAGGACAACCTATGAACACTGAAGCTTTCTTT. This sequence encodes CASSLAGPGQPMNTEAFF. The entire variable domain, with the rest obtained from reference TRBV5-1 and TRBJ1-1, is as follows: KAGVTQTPRYLIKTRGQQVTLSCSPISGHRSVSWYQQTPGQGLQFLFEYFSETQRNKGNFPGRFSGRQFSNSRSEMNVSTLELGDSALYLCASSLAGPGQPMNTEAFFGQGTRLTVV.

This clone occurred a few times. V gene TRBV7-8 combines with J gene TRBJ1-5; TRBD1 might be the D (6 bases). The CDR3 has 20 residues. Germline lookup yields CDR1 SGHVS and CDR2 FQNEAQ. The germline V and J ends were trimmed by 5 bases and 2 bases, with 28 bases remaining between them. CDR3 residues: CASSPQQGPSTVLGNQPQHF. CDR3 DNA sequence: TGTGCCAGCAGCCCCCAACAGGGCCCATCAACCGTATTGGGCAATCAGCCCCAGCATTTT.

The J gene is TRBJ2-4, the V gene TRBV28; 7 bases are shared with TRBD1. The germline V gene encodes CDR1 MDHEN and CDR2 SYDVKM. The junction had 8 bases not matched to a gene; V was cut back by 3 bases and J by 0 bases. The CDR3 spans 17 residues. The DNA for the CDR3 is TGTGCCAGCAGTTTCTCACCCAACAGGGGAGCCAAAAACATTCAGTACTTC. Encoded protein: CASSFSPNRGAKNIQYF.

This sequence joins TRBV5-1 and TRBJ2-3; TRBD2 agrees at 14 bases. The CDR3 totals 15 residues. V lost 7 bases and J lost 4; bases outside the gene matches: 5. From germline, CDR1 is SGHRS and CDR2 YFSETQ. The CDR3 DNA sequence: TGCGCCAGCGGAGAGGGACTAGCGGGAGCAGATACGCAGTATTTT. Amino acid sequence: CASGEGLAGADTQYF.

This clone was observed a few times. The rearrangement links TRBV5-4 to TRBJ2-7; possibly TRBD2 for D (6 bases). Trimming removed 5 bases from V and 3 bases from J, with 18 bases in between. The CDR3 runs to 15 residues. The germline gives CDR1 SGHNT, CDR2 YYREEE (reference sequence). In nucleotides, the CDR3 is TGTGCCAGCAGTTCTCTGGGACTCCGTCACTACGAGCAGTACTTC. This codes for CASSSLGLRHYEQYF.

The gene calls are TRBV5-1 and TRBJ2-7, with D perhaps TRBD2 (6 bases). The V and J ends lost 0 bases and 3 bases respectively, with 16 bases between them. CDR1 SGHRS and CDR2 YFSETQ come from the germline V gene. The CDR3 length is 16 residues. The CDR3 DNA sequence: TGCGCCAGCAGCTTGGATGCGGGATGGAGAGACTACGAGCAGTACTTC. Amino acids: CASSLDAGWRDYEQYF. Full variable domain (remainder filled in from reference TRBV5-1 and TRBJ2-7): KAGVTQTPRYLIKTRGQQVTLSCSPISGHRSVSWYQQTPGQGLQFLFEYFSETQRNKGNFPGRFSGRQFSNSRSEMNVSTLELGDSALYLCASSLDAGWRDYEQYFGPGTRLTVT.

The chain joins TRBV2 to TRBJ2-2; 8 bases map to TRBD2. V was clipped by 5 bases and J by 6 bases; unmatched bases: 11. The CDR3 is 16 residues long. Germline V CDR1 and CDR2: SNHLY, FYNNEI. The CDR3 protein is CASSRRRVAGSGELFF. The CDR3 DNA reads as TGTGCCAGCAGTCGTCGGAGGGTAGCGGGGTCCGGGGAGCTGTTTTTT. The full variable domain, completed using reference TRBV2 and TRBJ2-2, is EPEVTQTPSHQVTQMGQEVILRCVPISNHLYFYWYRQILGQKVEFLVSFYNNEISEKSEIFDDQFSVERPDGSNFTLKIRSTKLEDSAMYFCASSRRRVAGSGELFFGEGSRLTVL.

The CDR3 region is CASSSRATEAFF. CDR3 nucleotide sequence: TGTGCCAGCAGCTCCAGGGCCACTGAAGCTTTCTTT. This rearrangement joins TRBV7-9 to TRBJ1-1; a possible D gene is TRBD1 (5 bases). V lost 4 bases, J lost 4 bases, and 7 bases lay in between. The length of the CDR3 is 12 residues. CDR1 and CDR2 from the germline V gene are SEHNR and FQNEAQ (reference sequence).

The chain carries TRBV5-1 and TRBJ2-7; D call uncertain. V lost 0 bases and J lost 6, with 19 bases in between. The CDR3 is 16 amino acids. Germline V gene data show CDR1 as SGHRS and CDR2 as YFSETQ. CDR3 nucleotide sequence: TGCGCCAGCAGCTTGGAATTAGTCGGACCTTCGTCCGAGCAGTACTTC. This gives the protein CASSLELVGPSSEQYF.

This clone has more than one count but fewer than ten. The chain has TRBV30 and TRBJ2-1, with D possibly TRBD1 on 6 matching bases. From germline, CDR1 is GTSNPN and CDR2 SVGIG (reference sequence). Trimming took 7 bases from V and 0 from J, leaving 13 bases between them. This CDR3 comprises 14 residues. The CDR3 DNA reads TGTGCCTCCCACCAGGGGAGCTCCTACAATGAGCAGTTCTTC. Translated, it gives CASHQGSSYNEQFF.

The chain couples TRBV11-2 to TRBJ2-1; 14 bases match TRBD2. The germline V gene encodes CDR1 SGHAT and CDR2 FQNNGV. V lost 4 bases, J lost 6 bases, and 5 bases stayed unmatched. The CDR3 runs 16 residues. In DNA form, the CDR3 reads TGTGCCAGCAGCTCACGACTAGCGGGAGGGTTCAATGAGCAGTTCTTC. Translated: CASSSRLAGGFNEQFF.

The chain is built from TRBV10-2 and TRBJ2-6; no clear D. The CDR3 has 13 amino acids. Germline CDR1 and CDR2: WSHSY and SAAADI. V dropped 4 bases and J dropped 2 bases, with 3 bases sitting between them. Written as DNA, the CDR3 is TGCGCCAGCAGTGTCCCTGGGGCCAACGTCCTGACTTTC. It yields the protein CASSVPGANVLTF.

The rearrangement uses TRBV10-3 and TRBJ2-1; TRBD1 matches at 9 bases. The CDR3 length is 17 residues. V dropped 0 bases and J dropped 7; count of bases not matched to a gene: 10. Germline V gives CDR1 ENHRY, CDR2 SYGVKD. The CDR3, as DNA: TGTGCCATCAGTGAGTCAGTCGGGACAGGGCTTAAGAATGAGCAGTTCTTC. This encodes CAISESVGTGLKNEQFF.